This is a list of T cell receptor beta chains from one sample in a study of cytomegalovirus exposure and HLA in healthy donors. Assay: immunoSEQ multiplex PCR; the TCRdb copy retains only in-frame clones and omits some. The top ten clones hold 1.1% to 1.5% of a sample with approximately 90,000 clones, around three quarters of them seen once. The sequencing sample was made of PBMCs. The source is a male donor in good health and CMV-seronegative. Both conserved end residues are part of each CDR3. The order of the fields is D gene, J gene, clone size, V gene, CDR3 DNA, CDR3 protein. A D gene is named only where the DNA matches it firmly. For some rows the clone size is stated as once, few or many, or as a class when expanded; others skip it.

. | TRBJ2-7 | few | TRBV7-2 | TGTGCCAGCAGCTTAGTTCCGCCGGGTTACGAGCAGTACTTC | CASSLVPPGYEQYF
TRBD1 | TRBJ2-1 | few | TRBV6-4 | TGTGCCAGCAGTGACTCAAGGACAGGGGATATTAATGAGCAGTTCTTC | CASSDSRTGDINEQFF
TRBD1 | TRBJ2-7 | . | TRBV19 | TGTGCCAGTAGTGCCCGGGACAGGGGCACCTACGAGCAGTACTTC | CASSARDRGTYEQYF
TRBD2 | TRBJ2-6 | . | TRBV7-8 | TGTGCCAGCAGCTTAGTGGGGGGGTCCTACTCTGGGGCCAACGTCCTGACTTTC | CASSLVGGSYSGANVLTF
TRBD1 | TRBJ1-1 | few | TRBV4-1 | TGCGCCAGCAGCCAGGGACAGAGGAACACTGAAGCTTTCTTT | CASSQGQRNTEAFF
TRBD1 | TRBJ2-1 | . | TRBV15 | TGTGCCACCAGCAGCCCGGGACAGGGCGATTATGAGCAGTTCTTC | CATSSPGQGDYEQFF
TRBD1 | TRBJ2-3 | . | TRBV5-1 | TGCGCCAGCAGCTTGGACCGGGACAGGGACGCGTATTTT | CASSLDRDRDAYF
. | TRBJ1-1 | . | TRBV5-1 | TGCGCCAGCAGCTTCCAGGGACAGAACACTGAAGCTTTCTTT | CASSFQGQNTEAFF
TRBD2 | TRBJ2-7 | . | TRBV5-5 | TGTGCCAGCAGCTTGGCGCCTAGCGGGAAAACCTACGAGCAGTACTTC | CASSLAPSGKTYEQYF
. | TRBJ1-2 | . | TRBV7-2 | TGTGCCAGCAGCTTAGCGGTCGCAGCCGGGGGTGGCTACACCTTC | CASSLAVAAGGGYTF
. | TRBJ1-1 | . | TRBV28 | TGTGCCAGCAGTTTAACGGAGAGCGGGACTGAAGCTTTCTTT | CASSLTESGTEAFF
. | TRBJ1-1 | . | TRBV18 | TGTGCCAGCTCACCACCCAACAGGGAGAGGACTGAAGCTTTCTTT | CASSPPNRERTEAFF
. | TRBJ2-1 | once | TRBV30 | TGTGCCTGGAGTGTACGTGGCTTAAGCTCCTACAATGAGCAGTTCTTC | CAWSVRGLSSYNEQFF
. | TRBJ2-2 | . | TRBV6-1 | TGTGCCAGCAGGAAAGAAACAGGGAGGGCCGGGGAGCTGTTTTTT | CASRKETGRAGELFF
. | TRBJ1-2 | . | TRBV10-3 | TGTGCCATCACCGACGACAAATATGGCTACACCTTC | CAITDDKYGYTF
. | TRBJ2-7 | . | TRBV6-5 | TGTGCCAGCAGTACTGGTACCTACGAGCAGTACTTC | CASSTGTYEQYF
TRBD2 | TRBJ2-3 | few | TRBV7-2 | TGTGCCAGCAGGAAGACTAGCGCTAACCCCGGGGATACGCAGTATTTT | CASRKTSANPGDTQYF
TRBD1 | TRBJ1-4 | . | TRBV5-5 | TGTGCCAGCAGCTTAAGACAGGGTCAGAATAATGAAAAACTGTTTTTT | CASSLRQGQNNEKLFF
. | TRBJ2-7 | . | TRBV7-3 | TGTGCCAGCAGCCGGTCCGCAGGCTACGAGCAGTACTTC | CASSRSAGYEQYF
TRBD2 | TRBJ2-7 | . | TRBV4-1 | TGCGCCAGCAGCTTCGGCGGGAGCTCCTACGAGCAGTACTTC | CASSFGGSSYEQYF
. | TRBJ1-1 | . | TRBV5-4 | TGTGCCAGCAGCCCGACGGGGTCAGTGGTGGGCACTGAAGCTTTCTTT | CASSPTGSVVGTEAFF
. | TRBJ1-1 | . | TRBV5-4 | TGTGCCAGCAGCTTGGGGGCCCTCACTGAAGCTTTCTTT | CASSLGALTEAFF
. | TRBJ1-4 | . | TRBV9 | TGTGCCAGCAGCGTAGGTCAGTTGGGGGCGACTAATGAAAAACTGTTTTTT | CASSVGQLGATNEKLFF
. | TRBJ2-1 | . | TRBV5-4 | TGTGCCAGCAGGAAGGACAGTCACAATGAGCAGTTCTTC | CASRKDSHNEQFF
. | TRBJ1-1 | . | TRBV19 | TGTGCCAGTAGCTATGGAGCGGGACGGCAAAACACTGAAGCTTTCTTT | CASSYGAGRQNTEAFF
TRBD1 | TRBJ2-5 | . | TRBV19 | TGTGCCAGTAACAACAGGGGGGAACAAGAGACCCAGTACTTC | CASNNRGEQETQYF
TRBD1 | TRBJ2-7 | . | TRBV7-2 | TGTGCCAGCAGCTTAGGGACAGGGGGCCCCTACGAGCAGTACTTC | CASSLGTGGPYEQYF
. | TRBJ2-1 | . | TRBV29-1 | TGCAGCGTAGGGGTTAATGAGCAGTTCTTC | CSVGVNEQFF
TRBD1 | TRBJ2-1 | . | TRBV6-5 | TGTGCCAGCAGTCGGCCGGGACAGGGTGGGGAGCAGTTCTTC | CASSRPGQGGEQFF
TRBD2 | TRBJ2-1 | . | TRBV6-4 | TGTGCCAGCAGTGTCCGGGGGGGCGAGTCCCATGAGCAGTTCTTC | CASSVRGGESHEQFF
. | TRBJ2-1 | . | TRBV6-5 | TGTGCCAGCAGTTATCGACTAGACGGTGAGCAGTTCTTC | CASSYRLDGEQFF
TRBD1 | TRBJ2-7 | . | TRBV19 | TGTGCCAGTAGTATAAGGACAGGGGAAAGAGACGAGCAGTACTTC | CASSIRTGERDEQYF
TRBD1 | TRBJ1-2 | . | TRBV2 | TGTGCCAGCAGGGGACAGCTTCGCTATGGCTACACCTTC | CASRGQLRYGYTF
TRBD1 | TRBJ1-5 | few | TRBV7-9 | TGTTCCAGCAGCCCCCACACTGCGGGGACAGGGGATAGCAATCAGCCCCAGCATTTT | CSSSPHTAGTGDSNQPQHF
. | TRBJ2-7 | . | TRBV28 | TGTGCCAGCAGTCCGACAGCCCCTCAGTTGCAGTACTTC | CASSPTAPQLQYF
. | TRBJ2-3 | . | TRBV29-1 | TGCAGCGTTGAAGACGTTATGACAGTGACAGATACGCAGTATTTT | CSVEDVMTVTDTQYF
TRBD1 | TRBJ1-1 | . | TRBV28 | TGTGCCAGCAGTTTGCCGCACAGGGGGAAGGTTCTTCCTGAAGCTTTCTTT | CASSLPHRGKVLPEAFF
. | TRBJ1-2 | . | TRBV30 | TGTGCCTGGAGTGTACCCCCCAGGGGCTATGGCTACACCTTC | CAWSVPPRGYGYTF
. | TRBJ1-1 | . | TRBV7-9 | TGTGCCAGCAGCTTAGGGGTGACAGCCTTGAACACTGAAGCTTTCTTT | CASSLGVTALNTEAFF
. | TRBJ1-2 | once | TRBV7-2 | TGTGCCAGCAGCTTAGCTCGGGACATTAACTATGGCTACACCTTC | CASSLARDINYGYTF
TRBD1 | TRBJ1-5 | few | TRBV28 | TGTGCCAGCAGGGGGGACAGGGGGCGCGGGAATCAGCCCCAGCATTTT | CASRGDRGRGNQPQHF